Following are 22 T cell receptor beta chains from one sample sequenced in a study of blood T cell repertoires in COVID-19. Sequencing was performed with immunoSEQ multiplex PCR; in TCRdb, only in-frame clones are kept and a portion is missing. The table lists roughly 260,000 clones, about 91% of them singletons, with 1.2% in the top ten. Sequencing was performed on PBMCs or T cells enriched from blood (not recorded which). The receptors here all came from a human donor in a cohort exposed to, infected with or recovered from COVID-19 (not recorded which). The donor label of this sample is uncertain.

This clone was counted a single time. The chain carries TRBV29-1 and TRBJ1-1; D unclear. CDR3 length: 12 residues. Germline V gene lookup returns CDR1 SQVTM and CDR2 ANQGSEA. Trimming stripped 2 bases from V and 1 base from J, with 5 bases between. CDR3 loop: CSVEYGNTEAFF. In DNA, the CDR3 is TGCAGCGTTGAATACGGGAACACTGAAGCTTTCTTT. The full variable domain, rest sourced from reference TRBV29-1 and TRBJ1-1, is SAVISQKPSRDICQRGTSLTIQCQVDSQVTMMFWYRQQPGQSLTLIATANQGSEATYESGFVIDKFPISRPNLTFSTLTVSNMSPEDSSIYLCSVEYGNTEAFFGQGTRLTVV.

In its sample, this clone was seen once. CDR3 nucleotide sequence: TGTGCCAGCAGTACTACCTCTCCGGGACAGGGTCGGGAGACCCAGTACTTC. As protein: CASSTTSPGQGRETQYF. The chain carries TRBV7-6 and TRBJ2-5, with 9 positions matching TRBD1. The V segment lost 6 bases and the J segment 5 bases; nucleotides outside the gene matches: 16. CDR1 is SGHVS and CDR2 is FNYEAQ in the germline V gene. The CDR3 is made up of 17 amino acids.

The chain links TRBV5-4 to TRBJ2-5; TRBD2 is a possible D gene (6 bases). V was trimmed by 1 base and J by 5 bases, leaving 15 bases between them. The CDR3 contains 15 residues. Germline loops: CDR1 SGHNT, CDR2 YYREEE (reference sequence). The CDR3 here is CASSLRLGRGETQYF. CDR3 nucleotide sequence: TGTGCCAGCAGCTTGCGTTTGGGGCGGGGCGAGACCCAGTACTTC.

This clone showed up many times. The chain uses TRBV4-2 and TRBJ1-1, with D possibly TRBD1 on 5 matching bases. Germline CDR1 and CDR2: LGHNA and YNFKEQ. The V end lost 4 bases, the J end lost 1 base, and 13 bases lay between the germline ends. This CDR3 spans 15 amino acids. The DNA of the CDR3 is TGTGCCAGCAGCCCCCCTTGGAGGGGGAACACTGAAGCTTTCTTT. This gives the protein CASSPPWRGNTEAFF.

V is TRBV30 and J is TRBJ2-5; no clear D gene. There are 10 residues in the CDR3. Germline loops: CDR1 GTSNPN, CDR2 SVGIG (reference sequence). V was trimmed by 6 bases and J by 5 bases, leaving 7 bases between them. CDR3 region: CACGRETQYF. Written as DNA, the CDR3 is TGTGCCTGTGGACGGGAGACCCAGTACTTC.

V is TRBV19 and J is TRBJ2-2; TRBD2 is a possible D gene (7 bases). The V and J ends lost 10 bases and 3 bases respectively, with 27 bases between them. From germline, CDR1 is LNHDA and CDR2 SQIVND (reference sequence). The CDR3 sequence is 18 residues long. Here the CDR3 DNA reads TGTGCCACAAAACACCTAAAGGGGGGGCTAGGGGACACCGGGGAGCTGTTTTTT. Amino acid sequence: CATKHLKGGLGDTGELFF.

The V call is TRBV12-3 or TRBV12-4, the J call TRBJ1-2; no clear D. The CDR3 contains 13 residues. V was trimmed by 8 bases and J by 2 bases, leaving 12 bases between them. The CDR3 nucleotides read TGTGCCAGCCGTAGATGGGCCAACTATGGCTACACCTTC. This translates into CASRRWANYGYTF.

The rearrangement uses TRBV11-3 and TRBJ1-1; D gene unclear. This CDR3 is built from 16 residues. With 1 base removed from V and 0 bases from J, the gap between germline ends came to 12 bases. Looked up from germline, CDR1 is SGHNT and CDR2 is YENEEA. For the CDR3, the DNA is TGTGCCAGCAGCTTAGGGGGAGAAGGGTTGAACACTGAAGCTTTCTTT. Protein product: CASSLGGEGLNTEAFF.

The CDR3 DNA sequence: TGTGCCAGCAGTTCCTCGGGACACTGGGGTGCTCAGCCCCAGCATTTT. It specifies CASSSSGHWGAQPQHF. The gene calls are TRBV6-5 and TRBJ1-5, with D possibly matching TRBD1 (6 bases). V was pared by 4 bases and J by 6 bases, with 19 bases between. The CDR3 runs 16 residues. Germline CDR1 MNHEY, CDR2 SVGAGI.

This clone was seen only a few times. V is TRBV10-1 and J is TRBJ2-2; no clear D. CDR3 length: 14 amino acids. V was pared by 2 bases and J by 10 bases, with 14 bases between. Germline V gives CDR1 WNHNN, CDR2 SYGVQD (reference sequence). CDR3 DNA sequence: TGCGCCAGCAGTGAGGGCCAGCCCGAGGAGGAGCTGTTTTTT. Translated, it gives CASSEGQPEEELFF.

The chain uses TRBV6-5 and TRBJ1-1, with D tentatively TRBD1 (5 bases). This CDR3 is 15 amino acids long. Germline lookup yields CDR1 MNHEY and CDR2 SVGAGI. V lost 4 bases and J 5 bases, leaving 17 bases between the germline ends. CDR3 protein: CASSFMQARGTEAFF. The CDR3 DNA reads TGTGCCAGCAGTTTTATGCAGGCCCGGGGGACTGAAGCTTTCTTT.

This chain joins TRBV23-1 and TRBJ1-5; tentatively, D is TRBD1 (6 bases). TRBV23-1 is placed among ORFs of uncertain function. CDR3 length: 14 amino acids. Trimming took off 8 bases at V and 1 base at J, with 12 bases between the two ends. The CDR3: CASVQTGSNQPQHF. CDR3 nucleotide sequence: TGCGCCAGCGTCCAGACAGGCAGCAATCAGCCCCAGCATTTT.

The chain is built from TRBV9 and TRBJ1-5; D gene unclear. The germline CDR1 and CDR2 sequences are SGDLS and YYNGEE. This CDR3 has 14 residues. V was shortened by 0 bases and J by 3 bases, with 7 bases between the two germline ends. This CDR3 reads CASSVGDTNQPQHF. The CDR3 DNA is TGTGCCAGCAGCGTAGGAGACACCAATCAGCCCCAGCATTTT. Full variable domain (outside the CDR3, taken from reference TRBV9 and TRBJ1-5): DSGVTQTPKHLITATGQRVTLRCSPRSGDLSVYWYQQSLDQGLQFLIQYYNGEERAKGNILERFSAQQFPDLHSELNLSSLELGDSALYFCASSVGDTNQPQHFGDGTRLSIL.

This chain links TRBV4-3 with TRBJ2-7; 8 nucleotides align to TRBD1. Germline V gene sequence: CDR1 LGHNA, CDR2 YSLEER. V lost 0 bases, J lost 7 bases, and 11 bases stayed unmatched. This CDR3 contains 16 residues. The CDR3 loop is CASSQDRTGQGWEQYF. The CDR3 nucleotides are TGCGCCAGCAGCCAAGATCGGACAGGGCAGGGATGGGAGCAGTACTTC.

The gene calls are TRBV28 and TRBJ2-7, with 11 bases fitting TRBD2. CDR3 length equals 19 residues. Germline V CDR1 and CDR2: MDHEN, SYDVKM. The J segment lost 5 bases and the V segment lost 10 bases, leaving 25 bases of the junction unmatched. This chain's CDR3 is CATLPRLGRLAGGRNEQYF. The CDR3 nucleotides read TGTGCCACTCTTCCGAGGCTTGGCCGGTTAGCGGGGGGGCGGAACGAGCAGTACTTC.

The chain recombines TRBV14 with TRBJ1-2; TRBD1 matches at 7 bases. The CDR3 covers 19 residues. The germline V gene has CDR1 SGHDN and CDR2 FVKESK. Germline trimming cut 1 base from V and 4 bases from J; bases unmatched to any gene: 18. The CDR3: CASSQGIFRGQHNFYGYTF. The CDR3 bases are TGTGCCAGCAGCCAAGGGATTTTTAGGGGACAGCATAATTTCTATGGCTACACCTTC.

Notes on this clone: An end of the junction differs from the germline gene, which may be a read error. CDR3 in DNA: TGTGCCAGCAGGAGAGACAGATCCTCCGAGCAGTACTTC. Protein product: CASRRDRSSEQYF. The rearrangement links TRBV27 to TRBJ2-7; a weak D match, TRBD1 (5 bases). This CDR3 is 13 amino acids long. The germline gives CDR1 MNHEY, CDR2 SMNVEV (reference sequence).

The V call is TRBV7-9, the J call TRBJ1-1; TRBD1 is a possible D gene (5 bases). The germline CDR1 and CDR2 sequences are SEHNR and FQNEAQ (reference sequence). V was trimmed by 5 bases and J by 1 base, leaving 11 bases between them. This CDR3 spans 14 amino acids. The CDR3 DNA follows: TGTGCCAGCAGCCTCGGGGGGGAGAACACTGAAGCTTTCTTT. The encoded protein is CASSLGGENTEAFF.

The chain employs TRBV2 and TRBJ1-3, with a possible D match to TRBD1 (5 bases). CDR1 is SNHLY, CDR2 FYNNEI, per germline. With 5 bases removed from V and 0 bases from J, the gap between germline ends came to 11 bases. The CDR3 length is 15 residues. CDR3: CASSLSGPSGNTIYF. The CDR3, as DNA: TGTGCCAGCAGTCTTTCAGGGCCCTCTGGAAACACCATATATTTT.

The CDR3: CASSVAEGLAGLADTQYF. The CDR3 nucleotides are TGTGCCAGCAGCGTAGCAGAGGGACTAGCGGGGCTCGCAGATACGCAGTATTTT. The V call is TRBV9, the J call TRBJ2-3; TRBD2 agrees at 13 bases. V dropped 0 bases and J dropped 4; count of bases not matched to a gene: 8. Germline CDR1 SGDLS, CDR2 YYNGEE. The CDR3 has 18 amino acids. The variable domain in full, completed from reference TRBV9 and TRBJ2-3, reads DSGVTQTPKHLITATGQRVTLRCSPRSGDLSVYWYQQSLDQGLQFLIQYYNGEERAKGNILERFSAQQFPDLHSELNLSSLELGDSALYFCASSVAEGLAGLADTQYFGPGTRLTVL.

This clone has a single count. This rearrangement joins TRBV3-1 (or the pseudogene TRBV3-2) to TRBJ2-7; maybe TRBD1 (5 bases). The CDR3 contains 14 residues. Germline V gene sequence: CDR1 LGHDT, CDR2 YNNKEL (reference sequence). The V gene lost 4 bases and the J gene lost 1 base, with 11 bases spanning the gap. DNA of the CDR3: TGTGCCAGCAGCCCAGGGCTACTTTCCTACGAGCAGTACTTC. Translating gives CASSPGLLSYEQYF.

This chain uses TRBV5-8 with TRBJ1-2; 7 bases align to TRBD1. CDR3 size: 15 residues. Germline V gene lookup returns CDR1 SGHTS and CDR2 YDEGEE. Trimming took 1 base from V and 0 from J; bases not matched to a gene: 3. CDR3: CASSLPGQTNYGYTF. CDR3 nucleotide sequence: TGTGCCAGCAGCTTGCCGGGACAGACTAACTATGGCTACACCTTC. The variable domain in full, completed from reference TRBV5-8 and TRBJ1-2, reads EAGVTQSPTHLIKTRGQQATLRCSPISGHTSVYWYQQALGLGLQFLLWYDEGEERNRGNFPPRFSGRQFPNYSSELNVNALELEDSALYLCASSLPGQTNYGYTFGSGTRLTVV.